The clone carrying this T cell receptor beta chain was counted at least ten times. Its specificity is not known. The sample originates from a study of T cell repertoires in cytomegalovirus infection. Regarding the study as a whole: In two of eight donors, the top clonotype was HLA-C-restricted CMV-specific.

In TCRdb, the reads were re-called with MiXCR into one record per CDR3 protein. The sample shows about 130,000 distinct CDR3 sequences, roughly 9% of them seen only once. CDR1 is LNHDA and CDR2 is SQIVND in the germline V gene (reference sequence). V lost 7 bases and J 2 bases, leaving 11 bases between the germline ends. The CDR3 is 13 residues long. The sample taken for sequencing was PBMCs. This TCR derives from a human donor in good health (CMV status not recorded). Some clones in this sample may be carry-over from other donors' samples. The chain couples TRBV19 to TRBJ1-2; D is undetermined. The CDR3 reads CASKTDSNYGYTF. The CDR3 coding sequence is TGTGCCAGTAAGACCGATTCGAACTATGGCTACACCTTC. The complete variable domain, with remaining parts taken from reference TRBV19 and TRBJ1-2, reads DGGITQSPKYLFRKEGQNVTLSCEQNLNHDAMYWYRQDPGQGLRLIYYSQIVNDFQKGDIAEGYSVSREKKESFPLTVTSAQKNPTAFYLCASKTDSNYGYTFGSGTRLTVV.